This TCR beta chain is drawn from a study of T cell changes during pregnancy in multiple sclerosis. The repertoire was sequenced with immunoSEQ multiplex PCR; TCRdb's copy has only in-frame clones and lacks some. The sample holds around 70,000 clones, approximately 90% seen once. Per germline, CDR1 SGHDT and CDR2 YYEEEE. With 3 bases removed from V and 3 bases from J, the gap between germline ends came to 3 bases. The CDR3 spans 11 residues. This receptor was identified in a female donor in good health, enrolled as a control in a pregnancy study. Specimen: peripheral blood, collected in the second trimester of pregnancy. The rearrangement links TRBV5-6 to TRBJ1-2, with D unclear. This chain's CDR3 is CASSSDYGYTF. DNA for the CDR3: TGTGCCAGCAGCTCAGACTATGGCTACACCTTC.